In this sample, the clone carrying this TCR beta chain turned up once. Per the germline V gene, CDR1 is MNHEY and CDR2 is SVGAGI. The trim removed 6 bases at V and 6 bases at J, leaving 6 bases unmatched. CDR3 size: 13 residues. This entry belongs to a study of T cell changes during pregnancy in multiple sclerosis. Produced via immunoSEQ multiplex PCR; TCRdb's table is partial and in-frame only. The data show fewer than 110,000 clones, approximately 90% seen once. This material consisted of peripheral blood, taken after pregnancy. This chain joins TRBV6-5 and TRBJ2-7; 9 bases line up with TRBD1. This TCR was sampled from a female donor with multiple sclerosis, enrolled in a pregnancy study. The CDR3 region has the DNA TGTGCCAGCAGGGGGGACAGGGAGCCCGAGCAGTACTTC. Translated: CASRGDREPEQYF.